This section outlines one TCR beta chain sequence together with its context. What it recognizes is unknown. The data stem from a study of cytomegalovirus exposure and HLA in healthy donors. As for the study in general: Previous work identified 95 million to 140 million unique TCR beta sequences from 150 million to 200 million T cells. Study observations and caveats: The authors later found TCR association rates varying by HLA locus, with DRB1 most and HLA-C fewest. Rarity held for most TCR sequences, but there were some public TCRs that occurred in many donors. The authors later found most CMV-associated TCR beta chains appeared HLA-restricted.

PCR primers comprised 60 Vbeta and 13 Jbeta primers. The data were produced by immunoSEQ multiplex PCR, yet TCRdb's version contains in-frame clones alone and is incomplete. In the table there are 100,000 to 150,000 clones, more than 9% of which are singletons. In germline, CDR1 is SGHNT, CDR2 YYREEE (reference sequence). V was clipped by 0 bases and J by 7 bases, with 13 bases between them. The CDR3 has 14 amino acids. The clonotype originates from a woman between 18 and 29 years old in good health and CMV-seropositive. Sequenced input: PBMCs. The rearrangement uses TRBV5-4 and TRBJ1-2; perhaps TRBD1 as D (6 bases). The CDR3 DNA follows: TGTGCCAGCAGCTTGGACAGGGCCCGAGGTGGCTACACCTTC. Encoded protein: CASSLDRARGGYTF.